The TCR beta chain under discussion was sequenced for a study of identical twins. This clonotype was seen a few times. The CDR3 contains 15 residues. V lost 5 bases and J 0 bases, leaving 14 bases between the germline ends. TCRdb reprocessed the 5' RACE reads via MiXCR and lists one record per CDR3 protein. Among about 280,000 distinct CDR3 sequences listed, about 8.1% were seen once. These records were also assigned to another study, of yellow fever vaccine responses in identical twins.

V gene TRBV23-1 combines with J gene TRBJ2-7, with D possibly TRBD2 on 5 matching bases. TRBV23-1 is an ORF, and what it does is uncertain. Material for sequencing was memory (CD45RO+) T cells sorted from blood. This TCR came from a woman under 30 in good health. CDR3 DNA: TGCGCCAGCAGTGACCGGGGTATGGGCTCCTACGAGCAGTACTTC. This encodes CASSDRGMGSYEQYF.